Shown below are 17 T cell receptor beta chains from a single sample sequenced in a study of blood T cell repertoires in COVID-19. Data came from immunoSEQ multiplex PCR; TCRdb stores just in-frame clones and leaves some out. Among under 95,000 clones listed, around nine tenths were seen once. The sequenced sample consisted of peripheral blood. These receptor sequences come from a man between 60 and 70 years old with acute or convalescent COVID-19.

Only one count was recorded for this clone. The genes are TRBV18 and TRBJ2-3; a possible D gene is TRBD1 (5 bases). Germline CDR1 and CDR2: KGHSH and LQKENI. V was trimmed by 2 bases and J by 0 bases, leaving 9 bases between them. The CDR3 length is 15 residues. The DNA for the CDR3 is TGTGCCAGCTCACCAGGGGCCGTTAGCACAGATACGCAGTATTTT. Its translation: CASSPGAVSTDTQYF.

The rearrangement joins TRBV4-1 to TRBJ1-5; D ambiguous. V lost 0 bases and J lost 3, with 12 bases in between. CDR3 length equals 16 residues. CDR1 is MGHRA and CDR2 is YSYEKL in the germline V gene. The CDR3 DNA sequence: TGCGCCAGCAGCCAAGATTCAGGAGGACTCAATCAGCCCCAGCATTTT. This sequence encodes CASSQDSGGLNQPQHF.

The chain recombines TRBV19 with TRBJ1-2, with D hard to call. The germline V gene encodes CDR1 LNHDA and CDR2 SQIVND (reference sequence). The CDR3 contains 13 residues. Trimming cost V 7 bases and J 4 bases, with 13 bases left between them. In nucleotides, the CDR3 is TGTGCCAGTACCTATGAGTCCTCCTATGGCTACACCTTC. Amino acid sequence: CASTYESSYGYTF. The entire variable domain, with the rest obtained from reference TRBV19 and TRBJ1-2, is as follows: DGGITQSPKYLFRKEGQNVTLSCEQNLNHDAMYWYRQDPGQGLRLIYYSQIVNDFQKGDIAEGYSVSREKKESFPLTVTSAQKNPTAFYLCASTYESSYGYTFGSGTRLTVV.

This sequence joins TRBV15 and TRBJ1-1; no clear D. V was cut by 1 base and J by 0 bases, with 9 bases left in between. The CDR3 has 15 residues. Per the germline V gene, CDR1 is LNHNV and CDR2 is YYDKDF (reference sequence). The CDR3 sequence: CATSRGGGMNTEAFF. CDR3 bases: TGTGCCACCAGCAGAGGGGGAGGGATGAACACTGAAGCTTTCTTT.

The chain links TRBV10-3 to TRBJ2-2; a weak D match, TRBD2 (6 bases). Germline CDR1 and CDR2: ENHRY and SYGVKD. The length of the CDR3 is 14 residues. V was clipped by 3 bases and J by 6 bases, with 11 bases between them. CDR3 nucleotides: TGTGCCATCAGTGATGGTTCGGGGGCCGGGGAGCTGTTTTTT. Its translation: CAISDGSGAGELFF.

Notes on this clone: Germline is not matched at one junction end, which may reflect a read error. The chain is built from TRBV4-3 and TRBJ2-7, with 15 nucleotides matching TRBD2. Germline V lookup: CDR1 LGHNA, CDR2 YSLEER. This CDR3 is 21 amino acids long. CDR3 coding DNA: TGCGCCAGCAGCCAAGACCGAGATCCGGGACTAGCGGGGGGTTCCTCCCACGAGCAGTACTTC. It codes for CASSQDRDPGLAGGSSHEQYF.

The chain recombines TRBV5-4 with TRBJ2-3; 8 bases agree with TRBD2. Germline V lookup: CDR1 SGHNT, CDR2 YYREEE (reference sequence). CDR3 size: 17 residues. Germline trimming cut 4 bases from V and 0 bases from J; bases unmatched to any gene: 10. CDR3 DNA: TGTGCCAGCAGCCGGGGGGGAGCGGGCCCTAGCACAGATACGCAGTATTTT. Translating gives CASSRGGAGPSTDTQYF.

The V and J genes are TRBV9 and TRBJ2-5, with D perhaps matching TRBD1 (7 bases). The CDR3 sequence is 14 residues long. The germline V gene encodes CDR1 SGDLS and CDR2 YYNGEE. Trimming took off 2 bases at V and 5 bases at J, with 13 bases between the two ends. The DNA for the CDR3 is TGTGCCAGCAGCGTGGGGGGACAGTCGGAGACCCAGTACTTC. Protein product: CASSVGGQSETQYF.

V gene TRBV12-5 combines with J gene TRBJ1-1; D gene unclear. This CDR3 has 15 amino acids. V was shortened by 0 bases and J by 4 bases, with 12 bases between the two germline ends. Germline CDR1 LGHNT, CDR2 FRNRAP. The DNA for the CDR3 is TGTGCTAGTGGTTTGGTAACAGCCATCAGCACTGAAGCTTTCTTT. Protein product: CASGLVTAISTEAFF.

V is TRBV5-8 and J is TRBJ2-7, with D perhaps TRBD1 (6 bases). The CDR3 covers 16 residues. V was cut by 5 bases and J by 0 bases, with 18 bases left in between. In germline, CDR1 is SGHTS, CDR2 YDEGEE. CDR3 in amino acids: CASRVPTQGFSYEQYF. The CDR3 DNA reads TGTGCCAGCAGGGTACCAACTCAGGGGTTCTCCTACGAGCAGTACTTC.

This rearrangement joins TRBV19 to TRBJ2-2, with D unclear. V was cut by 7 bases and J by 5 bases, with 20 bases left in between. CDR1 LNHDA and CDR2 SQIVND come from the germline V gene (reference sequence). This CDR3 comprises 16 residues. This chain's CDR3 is CASTPSVASVTGELFF. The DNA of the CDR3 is TGTGCCAGTACTCCCAGTGTGGCTAGTGTTACCGGGGAGCTGTTTTTT.

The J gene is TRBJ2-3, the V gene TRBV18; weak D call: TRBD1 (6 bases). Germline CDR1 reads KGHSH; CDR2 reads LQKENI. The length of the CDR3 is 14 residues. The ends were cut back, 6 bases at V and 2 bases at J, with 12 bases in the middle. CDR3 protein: CASSLQGTTDTQYF. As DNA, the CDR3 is TGTGCCAGCTCTCTGCAGGGGACCACAGATACGCAGTATTTT.

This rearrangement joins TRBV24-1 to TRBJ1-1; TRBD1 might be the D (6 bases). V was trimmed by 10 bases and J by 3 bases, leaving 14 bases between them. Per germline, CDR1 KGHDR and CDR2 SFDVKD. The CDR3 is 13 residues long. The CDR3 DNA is TGTGCCACTCGGGGGGGGCTGGACACTGAAGCTTTCTTT. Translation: CATRGGLDTEAFF.

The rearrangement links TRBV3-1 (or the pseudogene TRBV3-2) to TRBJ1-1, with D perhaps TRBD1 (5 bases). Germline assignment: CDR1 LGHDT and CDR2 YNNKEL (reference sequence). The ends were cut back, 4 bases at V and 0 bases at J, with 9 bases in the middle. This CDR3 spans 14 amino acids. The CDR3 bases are TGTGCCAGCAGCCTCCAGGGCCTGAACACTGAAGCTTTCTTT. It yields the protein CASSLQGLNTEAFF.

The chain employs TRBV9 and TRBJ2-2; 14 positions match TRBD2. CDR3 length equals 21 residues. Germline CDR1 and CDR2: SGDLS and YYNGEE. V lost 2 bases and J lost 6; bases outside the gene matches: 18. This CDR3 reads CASSVPSGTSGGPKRPGELFF. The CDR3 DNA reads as TGTGCCAGCAGCGTCCCTTCAGGGACTAGCGGGGGTCCGAAAAGGCCCGGGGAGCTGTTTTTT.

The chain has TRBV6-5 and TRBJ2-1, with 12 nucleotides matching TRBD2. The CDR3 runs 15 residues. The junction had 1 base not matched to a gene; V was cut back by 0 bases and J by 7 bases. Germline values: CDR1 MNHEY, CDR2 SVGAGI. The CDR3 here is CASSYSLAGGNEQFF. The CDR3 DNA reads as TGTGCCAGCAGTTACTCGCTAGCGGGGGGGAATGAGCAGTTCTTC.

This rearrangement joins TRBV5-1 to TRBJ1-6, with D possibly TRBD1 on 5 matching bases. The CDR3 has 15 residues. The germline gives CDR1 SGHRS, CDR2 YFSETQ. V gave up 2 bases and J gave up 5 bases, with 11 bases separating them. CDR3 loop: CASSFSREDNSPLHF. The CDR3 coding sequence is TGCGCCAGCAGCTTCTCCAGGGAGGATAATTCACCCCTCCACTTT.